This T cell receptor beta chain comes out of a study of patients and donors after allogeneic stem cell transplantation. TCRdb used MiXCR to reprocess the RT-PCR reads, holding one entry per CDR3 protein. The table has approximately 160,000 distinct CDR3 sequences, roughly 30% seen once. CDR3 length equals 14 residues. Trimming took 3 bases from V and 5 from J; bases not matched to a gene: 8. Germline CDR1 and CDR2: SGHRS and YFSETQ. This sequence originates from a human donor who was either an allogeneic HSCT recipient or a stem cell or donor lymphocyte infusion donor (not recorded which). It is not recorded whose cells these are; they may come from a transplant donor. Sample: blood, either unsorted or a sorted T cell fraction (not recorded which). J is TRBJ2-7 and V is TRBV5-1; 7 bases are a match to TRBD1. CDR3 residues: CASSSPTGSNEQYF. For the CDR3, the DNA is TGCGCCAGCAGCTCCCCGACAGGGAGTAACGAGCAGTACTTC.